The rows below give T cell receptor beta chains drawn from one sample of a study of T cell responses to AZD1222 COVID-19 vaccine. The method was immunoSEQ multiplex PCR; TCRdb's version includes in-frame clones alone and lacks a portion of them. The data hold 150,000 to 200,000 clones, with approximately 93% observed a single time. Here the sequenced sample was peripheral blood, taken 28 days after the second AZD1222 dose. These receptors were taken from an adult who received the AZD1222 COVID-19 vaccine. Each CDR3 is given with its conserved first and last residue.

>TRBJ1-1|TRBV5-1
CASSSRDGNTEAFF
>TRBJ2-7|TRBV11-3
CASSFQSEEQYF
>TRBJ1-1|TRBV27
CASSFSSGRREAFF
>TRBJ1-5|TRBV6-5
CASTQRGDGQPQHF
>TRBJ2-5|TRBV28
CASRPLDPKTAKATKTQYF
>TRBJ2-1|TRBV19
CASSVTSGEYNEQFF
>TRBJ1-6|TRBV6-1
CASSEIGFIGTSPLHF
>TRBJ2-2|TRBV11-2
CASSLVYNTNTGELFF
>TRBJ1-2|TRBV19
CASTGQGNGYTF
>TRBJ1-1|TRBV6-2/TRBV6-3
CASSYSSPRGEAFF
>TRBJ2-4|TRBV7-2
CASSPGGRTNIQYF
>TRBJ1-1|TRBV30
CAWNHGTGGFEAFF
>TRBJ1-2|TRBV28
CASSSNYGYTF
>TRBJ2-7|TRBV4-2
CASSQDPGTYEQYF
>TRBJ2-2|TRBV29-1
CSVDSPMNTGELFF
>TRBJ2-1|TRBV7-9
CASSSTLAGGYNEQFF
>TRBJ1-1|TRBV5-1
CASSTNTGYTEAFF
>TRBJ1-5|TRBV6-6
CASRTQFNQPQHF
>TRBJ2-1|TRBV14
CASSRHSSSYNEQFF
>TRBJ1-1|TRBV5-8
CASSSGRKNTEAFF
>TRBJ1-2|TRBV4-1
CASSQPGQGWGNGYTF
>TRBJ2-7|TRBV19
CASMRAPGEQYF
>TRBJ1-5|TRBV5-1
CASSIERGPDQPQHF
>TRBJ2-4|TRBV7-8
CASSLVAYGTIQYF
>TRBJ1-6|TRBV10-2
CASIKDRFGPWNSPLHF
>TRBJ1-1|TRBV6-6
CASSWGQKNTEAFF
>TRBJ1-6|TRBV7-9
CASSLLPDSPLHF
>TRBJ1-3|TRBV7-9
CASSLMSWGSGNTIYF
>TRBJ1-2|TRBV7-2
CASSVNRGNYGYTF
>TRBJ1-5|TRBV10-2
CASSPGQAQPQHF
>TRBJ1-5|TRBV7-2
CASKVNSNQPQHF
>TRBJ1-3|TRBV15
CATSTLTSGNTIYF
>TRBJ2-7|TRBV30
CAWSDPGLAVYEQYF
>TRBJ1-5|TRBV4-1
CASSQEGAGGGDQPQHF
>TRBJ2-2|TRBV28
CASSWSQGRGAGELFF
>TRBJ2-1|TRBV29-1
CSAGPGEHYNEQFF